The 13 T cell receptor beta chains in this list originate from one sample, sequenced in a study of T cell changes during pregnancy in multiple sclerosis. Assay: immunoSEQ multiplex PCR; the TCRdb copy retains only in-frame clones and omits some. Seen here are 35,000 to 55,000 clones, 85% to 90% observed once, and the top ten hold roughly 4.5%. The specimen was peripheral blood, collected in the second trimester of pregnancy. Receptors were obtained from a female donor in good health, enrolled as a control in a pregnancy study.

This chain uses TRBV6-5 with TRBJ2-1; 10 nucleotides line up with TRBD2. J was trimmed by 4 bases and V by 5 bases; bases with no gene match: 5. Germline V CDR1 and CDR2: MNHEY, SVGAGI. CDR3 length: 15 residues. The CDR3 bases are TGTGCCAGCAGTAGGACTAGCGGTATTTACAATGAGCAGTTCTTC. As protein: CASSRTSGIYNEQFF.

The J gene is TRBJ2-4, the V gene TRBV6-5; a possible D gene is TRBD2 (6 bases). The CDR3 has 14 amino acids. CDR1 MNHEY and CDR2 SVGAGI come from the germline V gene. V lost 6 bases and J 0 bases, leaving 9 bases between the germline ends. CDR3 residues: CASSRGIAKNIQYF. The CDR3 DNA reads as TGTGCCAGCAGCCGGGGGATAGCCAAAAACATTCAGTACTTC.

The V gene is TRBV30, the J gene TRBJ1-3; TRBD1 aligns across 8 bases. V lost 5 bases and J lost 1; bases outside the gene matches: 4. CDR3 size: 14 residues. CDR1 is GTSNPN, CDR2 SVGIG, per germline (reference sequence). The CDR3 DNA follows: TGTGCCTGGGCCCAGGGGGCTTCTGGAAACACCATATATTTT. Its translation: CAWAQGASGNTIYF. Looking up the rest from reference TRBV30 and TRBJ1-3 gives the full variable domain: SQTIHQWPATLVQPVGSPLSLECTVEGTSNPNLYWYRQAAGRGLQLLFYSVGIGQISSEVPQNLSASRPQDRQFILSSKKLLLSDSGFYLCAWAQGASGNTIYFGEGSWLTVV.

This clone was detected only a few times. The chain employs TRBV6-4 and TRBJ2-3, with 10 bases identical to TRBD2. With 0 bases clipped from V and 4 bases from J, the junction kept 1 base outside the gene matches. The CDR3 contains 15 residues. Germline loops: CDR1 MRHNA, CDR2 SNTAGT. CDR3 nucleotide sequence: TGTGCCAGCAGTGACTCAGCGGGAGGGCCAGATACGCAGTATTTT. Translation: CASSDSAGGPDTQYF.

The V and J genes are TRBV5-4 and TRBJ2-7; D perhaps matches TRBD2 (6 bases). CDR1 is SGHNT and CDR2 is YYREEE in the germline V gene (reference sequence). Trimming shortened V by 3 bases and J by 0 bases, and 13 bases separated the two germline ends. The CDR3 sequence is 15 residues long. The CDR3 coding sequence is TGTGCCAGCAGCTCCCCGGGACTTAGCTCCTACGAGCAGTACTTC. This gives the protein CASSSPGLSSYEQYF.

The rearrangement joins TRBV25-1 to TRBJ1-2, with TRBD1 matching over 7 bases. V trimming: 8 bases; J trimming: 4 bases; junction bases outside the gene matches: 22. This CDR3 has 18 residues. The germline V gene encodes CDR1 MGHDK and CDR2 SYGVNS. In DNA form, the CDR3 reads TGTGCCAGCCTTCCTTCCTCCGACAGGGTAGCCACTCCCTATGGCTACACCTTC. It translates to CASLPSSDRVATPYGYTF.

The count of this clone is one. The chain carries TRBV6-5 and TRBJ1-2, with TRBD1 matching 8 bases. V lost 5 bases, J lost 2 bases, and 1 base stayed unmatched. The CDR3 sequence is 13 residues long. In germline, CDR1 is MNHEY, CDR2 SVGAGI. The CDR3 DNA reads as TGTGCCAGCAGTCGGACAGGGAACTATGGCTACACCTTC. Protein: CASSRTGNYGYTF.

Only a few counts were recorded for this clone. The chain has TRBV30 and TRBJ1-6; D ambiguous. Per the germline V gene, CDR1 is GTSNPN and CDR2 is SVGIG (reference sequence). V dropped 3 bases and J dropped 7 bases, with 16 bases sitting between them. CDR3 size: 15 residues. The CDR3 DNA is TGTGCCTGGAGAGAGGGCTTTGGGTACAATTCACCCCTCCACTTT. Translating it yields CAWREGFGYNSPLHF.

The chain links TRBV5-8 to TRBJ2-7; tentative D call: TRBD2 (5 bases). The V gene's germline CDR1 is SGHTS and CDR2 YDEGEE. The CDR3 spans 17 residues. The V gene lost 0 bases and the J gene lost 5 bases, with 21 bases spanning the gap. The CDR3 loop reads CASSLDIAGGGMDEQYF. CDR3 bases: TGTGCCAGCAGCTTGGATATAGCCGGAGGTGGTATGGACGAGCAGTACTTC.

The chain combines TRBV28 with TRBJ1-1, with 11 bases lining up with TRBD1. The CDR3 is 13 amino acids. J gave up 6 bases and V 5 bases, and 2 bases lay outside the gene matches. Germline values: CDR1 MDHEN, CDR2 SYDVKM. The CDR3 DNA follows: TGTGCCAGCAGTAGGGACAGGGGGGCTGAAGCTTTCTTT. As protein: CASSRDRGAEAFF.

The chain carries TRBV7-9 and TRBJ2-7; TRBD2 aligns across 7 bases. Trimming took 3 bases from V and 0 from J; bases not matched to a gene: 2. This CDR3 region has 14 residues. Germline V CDR1 and CDR2: SEHNR, FQNEAQ (reference sequence). The CDR3 nucleotides read TGTGCCAGCAGCTTGGGGGGGGGCTCCTACGAGCAGTACTTC. This encodes CASSLGGGSYEQYF.

This clone is a singleton in its sample. V gene TRBV5-4 combines with J gene TRBJ2-5; D is unresolved. Trimming took off 4 bases at V and 2 bases at J, with 6 bases between the two ends. This CDR3 has 12 residues. In germline, CDR1 is SGHNT, CDR2 YYREEE (reference sequence). CDR3 DNA: TGTGCCAGCAGCCAGGCGCAAGAGACCCAGTACTTC. This encodes CASSQAQETQYF.

The chain links TRBV7-2 to TRBJ1-5; 7 bases are shared with TRBD1. This CDR3 has 16 residues. The junction had 9 bases not matched to a gene; V was cut back by 1 base and J by 6 bases. The germline CDR1 and CDR2 sequences are SGHTA and FQGNSA. The CDR3 is CASSLGQGGTGQPQHF. The CDR3 DNA reads as TGTGCCAGCAGCTTAGGACAGGGAGGTACAGGTCAGCCCCAGCATTTT.